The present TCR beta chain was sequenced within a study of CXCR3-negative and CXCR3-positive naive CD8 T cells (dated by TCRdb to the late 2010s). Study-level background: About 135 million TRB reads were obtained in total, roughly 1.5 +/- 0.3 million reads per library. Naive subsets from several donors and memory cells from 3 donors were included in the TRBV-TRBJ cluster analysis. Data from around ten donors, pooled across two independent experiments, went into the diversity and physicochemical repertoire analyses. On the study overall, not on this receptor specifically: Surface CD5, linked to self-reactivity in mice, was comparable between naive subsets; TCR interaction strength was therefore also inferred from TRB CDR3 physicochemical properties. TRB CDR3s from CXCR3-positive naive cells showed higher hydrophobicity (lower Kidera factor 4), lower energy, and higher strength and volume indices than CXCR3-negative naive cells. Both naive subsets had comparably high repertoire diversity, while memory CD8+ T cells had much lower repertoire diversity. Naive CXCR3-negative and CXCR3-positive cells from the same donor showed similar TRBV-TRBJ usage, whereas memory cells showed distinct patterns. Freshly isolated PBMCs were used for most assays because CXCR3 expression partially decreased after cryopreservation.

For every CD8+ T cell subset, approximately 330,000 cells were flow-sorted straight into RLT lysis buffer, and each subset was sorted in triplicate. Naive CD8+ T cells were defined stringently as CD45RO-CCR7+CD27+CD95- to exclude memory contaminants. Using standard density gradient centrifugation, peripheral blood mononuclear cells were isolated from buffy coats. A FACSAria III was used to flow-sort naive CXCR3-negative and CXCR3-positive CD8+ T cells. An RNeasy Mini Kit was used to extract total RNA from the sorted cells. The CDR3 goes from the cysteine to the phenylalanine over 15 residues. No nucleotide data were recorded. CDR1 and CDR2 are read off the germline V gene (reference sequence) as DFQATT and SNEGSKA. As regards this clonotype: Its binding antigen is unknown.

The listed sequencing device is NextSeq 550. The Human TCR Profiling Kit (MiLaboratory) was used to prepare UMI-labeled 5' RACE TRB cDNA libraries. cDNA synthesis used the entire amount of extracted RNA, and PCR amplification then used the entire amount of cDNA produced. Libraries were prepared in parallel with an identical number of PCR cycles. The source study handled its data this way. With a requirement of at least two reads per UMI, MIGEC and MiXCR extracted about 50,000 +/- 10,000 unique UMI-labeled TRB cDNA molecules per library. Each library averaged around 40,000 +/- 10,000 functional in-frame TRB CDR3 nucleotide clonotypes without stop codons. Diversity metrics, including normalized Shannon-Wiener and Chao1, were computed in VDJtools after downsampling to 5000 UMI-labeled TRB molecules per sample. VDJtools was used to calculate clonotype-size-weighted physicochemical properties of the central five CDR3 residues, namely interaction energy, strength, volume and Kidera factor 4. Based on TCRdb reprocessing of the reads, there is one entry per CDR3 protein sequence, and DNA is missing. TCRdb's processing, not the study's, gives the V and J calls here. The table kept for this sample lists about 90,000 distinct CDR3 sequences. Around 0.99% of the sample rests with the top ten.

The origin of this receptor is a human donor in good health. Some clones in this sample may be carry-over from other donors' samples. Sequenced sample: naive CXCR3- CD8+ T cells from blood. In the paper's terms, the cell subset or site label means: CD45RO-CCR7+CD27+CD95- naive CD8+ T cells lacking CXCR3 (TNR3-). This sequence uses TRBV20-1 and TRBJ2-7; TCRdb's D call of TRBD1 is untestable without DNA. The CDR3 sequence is CSAAALTGLSYEQYF.